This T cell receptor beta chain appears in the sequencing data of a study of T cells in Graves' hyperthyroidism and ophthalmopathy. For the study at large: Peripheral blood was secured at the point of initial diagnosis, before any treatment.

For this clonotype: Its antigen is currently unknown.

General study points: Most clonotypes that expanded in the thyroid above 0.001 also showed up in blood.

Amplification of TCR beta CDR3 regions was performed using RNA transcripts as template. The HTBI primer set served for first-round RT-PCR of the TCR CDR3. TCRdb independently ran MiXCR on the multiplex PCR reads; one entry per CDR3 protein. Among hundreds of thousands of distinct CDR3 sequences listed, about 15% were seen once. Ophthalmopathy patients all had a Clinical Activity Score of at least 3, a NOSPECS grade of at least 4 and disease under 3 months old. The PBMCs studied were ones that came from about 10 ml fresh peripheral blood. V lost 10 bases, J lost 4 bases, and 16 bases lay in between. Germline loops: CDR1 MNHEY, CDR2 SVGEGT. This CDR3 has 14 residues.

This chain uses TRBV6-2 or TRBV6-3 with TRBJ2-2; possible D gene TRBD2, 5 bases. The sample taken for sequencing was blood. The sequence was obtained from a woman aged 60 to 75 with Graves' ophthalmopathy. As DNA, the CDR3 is TGTGCCACAGGAGGCTACACGAGCACCGGGGAGCTGTTTTTT. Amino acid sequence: CATGGYTSTGELFF.